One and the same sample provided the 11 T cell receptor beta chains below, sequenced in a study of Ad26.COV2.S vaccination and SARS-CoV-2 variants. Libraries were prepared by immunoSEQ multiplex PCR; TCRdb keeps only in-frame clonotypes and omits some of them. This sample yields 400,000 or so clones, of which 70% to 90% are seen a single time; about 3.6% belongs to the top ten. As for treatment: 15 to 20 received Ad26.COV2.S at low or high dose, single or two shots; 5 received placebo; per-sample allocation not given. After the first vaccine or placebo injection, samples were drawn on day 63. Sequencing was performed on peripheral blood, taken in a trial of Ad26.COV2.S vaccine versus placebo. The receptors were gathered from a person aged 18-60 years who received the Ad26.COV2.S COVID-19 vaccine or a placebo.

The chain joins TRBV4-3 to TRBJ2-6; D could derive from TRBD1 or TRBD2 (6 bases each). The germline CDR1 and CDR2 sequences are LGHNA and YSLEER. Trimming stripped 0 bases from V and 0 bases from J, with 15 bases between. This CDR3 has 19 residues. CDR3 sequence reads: CASSQDPPQGLSGANVLTF. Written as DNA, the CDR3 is TGCGCCAGCAGCCAAGATCCCCCACAGGGACTCTCTGGGGCCAACGTCCTGACTTTC.

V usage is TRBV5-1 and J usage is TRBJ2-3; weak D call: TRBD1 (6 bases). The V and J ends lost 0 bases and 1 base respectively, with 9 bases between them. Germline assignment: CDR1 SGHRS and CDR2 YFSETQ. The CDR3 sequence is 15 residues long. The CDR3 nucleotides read TGCGCCAGCAGCTTGGGGGCAGGGGGCACAGATACGCAGTATTTT. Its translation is CASSLGAGGTDTQYF.

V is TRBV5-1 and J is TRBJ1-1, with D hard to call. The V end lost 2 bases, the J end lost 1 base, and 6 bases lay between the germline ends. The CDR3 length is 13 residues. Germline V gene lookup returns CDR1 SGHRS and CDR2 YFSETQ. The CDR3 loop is CASSFEENTEAFF. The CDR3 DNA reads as TGCGCCAGCAGCTTCGAGGAGAACACTGAAGCTTTCTTT.

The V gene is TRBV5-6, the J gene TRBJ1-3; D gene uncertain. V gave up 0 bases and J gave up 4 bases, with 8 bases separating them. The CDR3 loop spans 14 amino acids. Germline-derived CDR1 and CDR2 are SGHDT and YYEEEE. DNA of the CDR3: TGTGCCAGCAGCTTGGGTGGGCGCGGAAACACCATATATTTT. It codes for CASSLGGRGNTIYF. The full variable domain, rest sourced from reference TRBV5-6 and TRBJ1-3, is DAGVTQSPTHLIKTRGQQVTLRCSPKSGHDTVSWYQQALGQGPQFIFQYYEEEERQRGNFPDRFSGHQFPNYSSELNVNALLLGDSALYLCASSLGGRGNTIYFGEGSWLTVV.

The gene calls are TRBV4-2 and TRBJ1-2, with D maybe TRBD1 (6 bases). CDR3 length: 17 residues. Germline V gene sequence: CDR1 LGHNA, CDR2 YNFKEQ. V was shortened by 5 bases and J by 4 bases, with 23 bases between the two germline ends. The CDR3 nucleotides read TGTGCCAGCAGCGAAGGAGGGGCAGGGGTTTTTCGCTATGGCTACACCTTC. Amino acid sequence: CASSEGGAGVFRYGYTF.

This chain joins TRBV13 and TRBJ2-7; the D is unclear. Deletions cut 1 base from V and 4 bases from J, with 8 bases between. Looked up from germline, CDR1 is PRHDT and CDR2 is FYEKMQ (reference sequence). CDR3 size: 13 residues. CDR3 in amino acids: CASSLVSGYEQYF. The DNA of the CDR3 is TGTGCCAGCAGCTTAGTTTCCGGGTACGAGCAGTACTTC.

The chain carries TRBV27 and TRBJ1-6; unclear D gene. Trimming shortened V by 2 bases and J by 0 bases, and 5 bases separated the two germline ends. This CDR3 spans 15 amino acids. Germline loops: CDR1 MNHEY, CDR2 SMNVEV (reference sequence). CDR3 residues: CASSLGSSYNSPLHF. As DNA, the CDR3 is TGTGCCAGCAGTTTAGGAAGCTCCTATAATTCACCCCTCCACTTT.

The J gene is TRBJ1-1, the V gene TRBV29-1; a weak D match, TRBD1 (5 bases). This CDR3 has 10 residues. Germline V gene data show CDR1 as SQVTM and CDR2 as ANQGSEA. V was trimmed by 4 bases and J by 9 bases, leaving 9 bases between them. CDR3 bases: TGCAGCGTTGTCTGGGGGAAAGCTTTCTTT. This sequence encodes CSVVWGKAFF.

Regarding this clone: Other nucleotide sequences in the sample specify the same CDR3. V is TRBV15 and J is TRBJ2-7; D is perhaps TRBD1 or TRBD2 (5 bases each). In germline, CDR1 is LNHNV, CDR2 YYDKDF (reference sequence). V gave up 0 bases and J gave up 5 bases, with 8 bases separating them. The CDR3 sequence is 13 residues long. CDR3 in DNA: TGTGCCACCAGCAGAGATCTGGGGGACGAGCAGTACTTC. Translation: CATSRDLGDEQYF.

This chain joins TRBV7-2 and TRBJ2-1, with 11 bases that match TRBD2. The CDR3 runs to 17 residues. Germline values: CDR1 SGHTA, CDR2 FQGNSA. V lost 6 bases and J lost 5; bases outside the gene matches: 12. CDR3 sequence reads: CASSSSIIAGGHNEQFF. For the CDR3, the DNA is TGTGCCAGCAGTTCGTCGATAATAGCGGGGGGGCACAATGAGCAGTTCTTC.

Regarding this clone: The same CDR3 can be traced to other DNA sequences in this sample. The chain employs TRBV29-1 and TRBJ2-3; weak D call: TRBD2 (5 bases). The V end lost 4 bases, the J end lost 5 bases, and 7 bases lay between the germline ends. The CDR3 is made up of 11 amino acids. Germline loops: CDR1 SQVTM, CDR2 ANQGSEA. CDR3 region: CSVAGRDTQYF. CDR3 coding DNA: TGCAGCGTTGCGGGGAGAGATACGCAGTATTTT.